These 21 T cell receptor beta chains were sequenced from one sample in a study of cytomegalovirus exposure and HLA in healthy donors. PCR was performed using 60 Vbeta and 13 Jbeta primers. Data came from immunoSEQ multiplex PCR; TCRdb stores just in-frame clones and leaves some out. The table lists 80,000 to 95,000 clones, around nine tenths of them singletons. Sequenced input: PBMCs. The receptors were gathered from a man aged 30 to 45 in good health and CMV-seropositive.

The rearrangement links TRBV5-1 to TRBJ2-2, with a weak D call TRBD1 (6 bases). CDR1 and CDR2 from the germline V gene are SGHRS and YFSETQ. With 4 bases removed from V and 5 bases from J, the gap between germline ends came to 9 bases. CDR3 length: 13 amino acids. In DNA form, the CDR3 reads TGCGCCAGCAGCCCCGACAGGACCGGGGAGCTGTTTTTT. Encoded protein: CASSPDRTGELFF.

The chain joins TRBV10-3 to TRBJ1-1; a possible D gene is TRBD1 (6 bases). This CDR3 is built from 15 residues. Germline-derived CDR1 and CDR2 are ENHRY and SYGVKD. The V end lost 6 bases, the J end lost 0 bases, and 14 bases lay between the germline ends. The CDR3, as DNA: TGTGCCATCAGCCCCCGGACAGACATGAACACTGAAGCTTTCTTT. This sequence encodes CAISPRTDMNTEAFF.

The chain uses TRBV5-1 and TRBJ1-1, with 9 nucleotides matching TRBD1. V shed 4 bases, J shed 5 bases, and the junction held 9 bases outside the gene matches. Per germline, CDR1 SGHRS and CDR2 YFSETQ. This CDR3 region has 15 residues. CDR3 coding DNA: TGCGCCAGCAGCCCGGAAACAGGGGGCGTTACTGAAGCTTTCTTT. Translating it yields CASSPETGGVTEAFF. The variable domain in full, completed from reference TRBV5-1 and TRBJ1-1, reads KAGVTQTPRYLIKTRGQQVTLSCSPISGHRSVSWYQQTPGQGLQFLFEYFSETQRNKGNFPGRFSGRQFSNSRSEMNVSTLELGDSALYLCASSPETGGVTEAFFGQGTRLTVV.

The chain combines TRBV7-3 with TRBJ2-1; 8 positions match TRBD2. The CDR3 consists of 15 residues. V was clipped by 1 base and J by 7 bases; unmatched bases: 6. Germline V gene lookup returns CDR1 SGHTA and CDR2 FQGTGA. The CDR3 region has the DNA TGTGCCAGCAGCTTAAGCCTAGCGGGTATTAATGAGCAGTTCTTC. It encodes CASSLSLAGINEQFF.

The CDR3 DNA sequence: TGTGCCAGCAGCTTGTACATGGGGGCCTACTCTGGAAACACCATATATTTT. Translated, it gives CASSLYMGAYSGNTIYF. The J gene is TRBJ1-3, the V gene TRBV5-6, with a possible D match to TRBD1 (6 bases). Deletions cut 1 base from V and 0 bases from J, with 14 bases between. The CDR3 extends over 17 amino acids. CDR1 and CDR2 (germline): SGHDT, YYEEEE.

The chain has TRBV7-2 and TRBJ1-6; a weak D match, TRBD1 (6 bases). Germline V gene data show CDR1 as SGHTA and CDR2 as FQGNSA. The CDR3 runs to 16 residues. V was clipped by 5 bases and J by 3 bases, with 14 bases between them. Here the CDR3 DNA reads TGTGCCAGCAGCAGCAGGGGAGCCCGCTATAATTCACCCCTCCACTTT. This encodes CASSSRGARYNSPLHF.

For the CDR3, the DNA is TGTGCTAGTGGTGCGGGAGGGGGCCCGTACAATGAGCAGTTCTTC. Residues: CASGAGGGPYNEQFF. The V gene is TRBV12-5, the J gene TRBJ2-1; 9 bases line up with TRBD2. The germline gives CDR1 LGHNT, CDR2 FRNRAP. V shed 5 bases, J shed 4 bases, and the junction held 6 bases outside the gene matches. CDR3 size: 15 residues.

The rearrangement joins TRBV6-5 to TRBJ2-7, with 11 bases that match TRBD2. The CDR3 has 14 amino acids. The J segment lost 6 bases and the V segment lost 3 bases, leaving 4 bases of the junction unmatched. Looked up from germline, CDR1 is MNHEY and CDR2 is SVGAGI. This chain's CDR3 is CASSYTSGGIEQYF. Written as DNA, the CDR3 is TGTGCCAGCAGTTATACTAGCGGGGGTATCGAGCAGTACTTC.

CDR3 protein: CASSYSLAGLYEQYF. DNA for the CDR3: TGTGCCAGCAGTTACTCACTAGCGGGGCTCTACGAGCAGTACTTC. The chain links TRBV6-5 to TRBJ2-7; 10 bases are a match to TRBD2. This CDR3 has 15 amino acids. Germline values: CDR1 MNHEY, CDR2 SVGAGI. The J segment lost 3 bases and the V segment lost 0 bases, leaving 2 bases of the junction unmatched.

V is TRBV15 and J is TRBJ1-2; TRBD1 is a possible D gene (6 bases). The CDR3 runs to 13 residues. CDR1 is LNHNV, CDR2 YYDKDF, per germline (reference sequence). V lost 3 bases and J lost 7, with 12 bases in between. The CDR3 sequence: CATSSLYRAGYTF. CDR3 coding DNA: TGTGCCACCAGCAGCCTCTACAGGGCTGGCTACACCTTC.

CDR3 in amino acids: CASSQDEVARDRANEQFF. CDR3 DNA sequence: TGCGCCAGCAGCCAAGATGAAGTGGCGCGGGACAGGGCCAATGAGCAGTTCTTC. V gene TRBV4-1 combines with J gene TRBJ2-1; 9 bases are shared with TRBD1. The CDR3 contains 18 residues. Germline CDR1 and CDR2: MGHRA and YSYEKL. The ends lost 0 bases at V and 6 bases at J; junction bases unmatched: 12.

The gene calls are TRBV5-1 and TRBJ1-6, with D possibly TRBD1 on 6 matching bases. Germline V lookup: CDR1 SGHRS, CDR2 YFSETQ. Trimming cost V 3 bases and J 10 bases, with 17 bases left between them. CDR3 length: 15 amino acids. This CDR3 is CASSSLGGARSPLHF. DNA of the CDR3: TGCGCCAGCAGCTCCCTTGGGGGGGCAAGATCACCCCTCCACTTT.

The chain is built from TRBV29-1 and TRBJ2-7; D gene uncertain. CDR1 and CDR2 from the germline V gene are SQVTM and ANQGSEA. V lost 4 bases to trimming and J lost 2 bases, with 9 bases between them. This CDR3 contains 12 residues. CDR3 DNA: TGCAGCGTTGTAGAACAGCCCTACGAGCAGTACTTC. Amino acids: CSVVEQPYEQYF.

This chain links TRBV27 with TRBJ2-1; TRBD2 matches at 9 bases. The CDR3 covers 15 residues. Trimming at V came to 3 bases and at J to 1 base, leaving 1 base not matched to a gene. CDR1 is MNHEY and CDR2 is SMNVEV in the germline V gene (reference sequence). The CDR3 coding sequence is TGTGCCAGCAGTTTTAGCGGGAGATCCTACAATGAGCAGTTCTTC. Its protein product is CASSFSGRSYNEQFF.

This clone was counted once. This chain joins TRBV7-9 and TRBJ2-1; 7 nucleotides line up with TRBD2. V shed 1 base, J shed 5 bases, and the junction held 8 bases outside the gene matches. Looked up from germline, CDR1 is SEHNR and CDR2 is FQNEAQ (reference sequence). The CDR3 runs 16 residues. CDR3 in amino acids: CASSLVFGRPNNEQFF. CDR3 sequence (DNA): TGTGCCAGCAGCTTAGTTTTCGGGAGGCCTAACAATGAGCAGTTCTTC.

The V and J genes are TRBV19 and TRBJ2-5; tentative D call: TRBD1 (6 bases). Trimming pared 4 bases from V and 1 base from J, leaving 16 bases between. The germline V gene encodes CDR1 LNHDA and CDR2 SQIVND (reference sequence). The CDR3 extends over 16 amino acids. The CDR3 DNA reads TGTGCCAGTAGTACACCCGGGACAAAGCTCCAAGAGACCCAGTACTTC. Its protein product is CASSTPGTKLQETQYF.

The genes are TRBV5-6 and TRBJ2-7; a possible D gene is TRBD1 (6 bases). Germline CDR1 reads SGHDT; CDR2 reads YYEEEE. Trimming took off 4 bases at V and 3 bases at J, with 8 bases between the two ends. The CDR3 extends over 12 amino acids. The CDR3, as DNA: TGTGCCAGCAGCCGGGACAACTACGAGCAGTACTTC. This gives the protein CASSRDNYEQYF.

The rearrangement joins TRBV18 to TRBJ2-7; D is possibly TRBD1 (5 bases). This CDR3 has 15 amino acids. Trimming took 2 bases from V and 1 from J, leaving 12 bases between them. Germline loops: CDR1 KGHSH, CDR2 LQKENI. The CDR3 sequence: CASSPAGIHSYEQYF. CDR3 DNA: TGTGCCAGCTCACCAGCAGGGATCCATTCCTACGAGCAGTACTTC.

V and J are TRBV30 and TRBJ1-1, with unresolved D. Germline lookup yields CDR1 GTSNPN and CDR2 SVGIG (reference sequence). The CDR3 is 15 amino acids. Trimming shortened V by 0 bases and J by 1 base, and 12 bases separated the two germline ends. This CDR3 is CAWSVPSGWNTEAFF. The DNA of the CDR3 is TGTGCCTGGAGTGTACCGTCAGGCTGGAACACTGAAGCTTTCTTT.

This chain connects TRBV6-5 to TRBJ2-7, with 9 bases aligning to TRBD2. Germline lookup yields CDR1 MNHEY and CDR2 SVGAGI. V was clipped by 0 bases and J by 6 bases; unmatched bases: 6. This CDR3 is built from 15 residues. This CDR3 reads CASSYSGGGALEQYF. The CDR3 nucleotides read TGTGCCAGCAGTTACTCTGGCGGGGGGGCCCTCGAGCAGTACTTC.

The chain recombines TRBV7-3 with TRBJ2-3; maybe TRBD2 (7 bases). This CDR3 spans 15 amino acids. Germline V CDR1 and CDR2: SGHTA, FQGTGA. V was pared by 5 bases and J by 1 base, with 13 bases between. CDR3 DNA: TGTGCCAGCAGCCGTTCGGGGGGCGGCACAGATACGCAGTATTTT. Protein product: CASSRSGGGTDTQYF.